This record concerns one T cell receptor (beta chain) sequence. Its antigen is currently unknown. The data were taken from a study of cytomegalovirus exposure and HLA in healthy donors. Regarding the study as a whole: Later analysis identified about 15,000 TCR beta sequences associated with HLA alleles, using a false discovery rate threshold of 0.05. In vitro experiments confirmed that three CMV-associated chains were specific for CMV antigens.

In the PCR, 60 Vbeta and 13 Jbeta primers were used. Produced via immunoSEQ multiplex PCR; TCRdb's table is partial and in-frame only. The table records 100,000 to 150,000 clones, approximately 72% of them present only once. Trimming cost V 10 bases and J 2 bases; bases outside gene matches: 5. The V gene's germline CDR1 is SEHNR and CDR2 FQNEAQ (reference sequence). This CDR3 has 14 amino acids. The material sequenced was PBMCs. This TCR was sampled from a man aged 55 to 70 in good health and CMV-seropositive. The V call is TRBV7-9, the J call TRBJ1-3; 10 nucleotides line up with TRBD1. The CDR3 nucleotides are TGTGCCATTGCGGGGACAGGGGCTGGAAACACCATATATTTT. Protein product: CAIAGTGAGNTIYF.